Here is one T cell receptor beta chain with its context. This clonotype was seen more than once but under ten times. There is no known antigen for this receptor. The sample holds no much larger clone one base away, and base qualities are not on file. The record originates from a study of T cell repertoires in cytomegalovirus infection (dated by TCRdb to between 2017 and 2020). Regarding the complete study: Because public TCR beta signatures pointed to carriage of CMV infection together with the matching HLA type, the HLA type of each donor mattered for the analysis.

The CDR3 sequence holds 15 residues, the cysteine and phenylalanine included. Of the read, only the CDR3 DNA is kept; its 45 bases are in frame from base 1. V is cut by 3 bases and J by 4 bases, and the space between the germline ends is 13 bases. The germline V gene yields MDHEN for CDR1 and SYDVKM for CDR2. The data were produced on an Illumina HiSeq 1500. TCRdb applied fastp at Q25 and MiXCR to the public reads, then kept only in-frame beta chains. When rows share a CDR3 protein, they turn into one entry using the most common DNA and genes. The sample records around 260,000 distinct CDR3 sequences, over 8% of which are singletons. More than 12% of the sample lies in the top ten. Study-level results and caveats: Carriers of CMV infection plus the relevant HLA type were discriminated by the cumulative frequency of public TCR beta family members in the study cohort and in an independent 352-donor cohort. The ex vivo response was dominated by HLA-C-restricted CMV-specific TCR beta clonotypes, which also provided the single most frequent clonotype in two of eight donors.

The specimen was PBMCs. The origin of this receptor is a human donor in good health (CMV status not recorded). Some clones in this sample may be carry-over from other donors' samples. The V and J segments used are TRBV28 and TRBJ1-5, with TRBD1 perhaps the D gene, on 5 matching bases. The CDR3 amino acid sequence is: CASSFGGGRNQPQHF. In nucleotides, the sequence is TGTGCCAGCAGTTTCGGGGGAGGGAGGAATCAGCCCCAGCATTTT.